This record concerns one T cell receptor beta chain sequence. Its antigen is as yet unknown. The data were taken from a study of blood T cells in healthy people across ages. Regarding the study as a whole: Versus aged donors, long-lived donors had higher diversity and more naive CD4+ cells.

Researchers collected 7.5 to 10 milliliters of peripheral blood from every single donor. A second PCR, run for about 7 to 11 cycles, used a sample-barcoded 5' primer plus a J-beta primer mix. TCRdb re-called the 5' RACE reads through MiXCR, storing one row per CDR3 protein. The sample carries around 1.5 million distinct CDR3 sequences, approximately 42% recorded once. This CDR3 is built from 13 residues. The V gene lost 4 bases and the J gene lost 4 bases, with 12 bases spanning the gap. From germline, CDR1 is DFQATT and CDR2 SNEGSKA (reference sequence). The chain joins TRBV20-1 to TRBJ2-3; no clear D gene. The sequencing input was blood. The receptor comes from a woman aged 18-35 years in good health. The CDR3 DNA sequence: TGCAGTGCTAAAGGGCAGCGTCCAGATACGCAGTATTTT. Residues: CSAKGQRPDTQYF.